This T cell receptor beta chain was captured in a study of regulatory and conventional T cells in RAG deficiency. The assay was immunoSEQ multiplex PCR, and TCRdb's table has in-frame clones only and misses some. The sample lists some 30,000 clones, about 90% occurring once. Germline CDR1 and CDR2: SNHLY and FYNNEI. The length of the CDR3 is 15 residues. Trimming cost V 2 bases and J 1 base; bases outside gene matches: 5. Study-wide results and limits: Shannon entropy was markedly lower and Simpson indices higher in RAG-deficient patients than control T-cell subsets. Omenn patients showed >75% Treg-Tconv overlap and shorter CDR3 lengths.

Worth noting for this clone: The antigen remains unidentified.

This sample also appeared in a second study, on regulatory T cells. From that study: Primers: 52 TRBV forward and 13 TRBJ reverse. Skewed V and J usage and few unique V-J pairs marked patient repertoires, most in Tregs.

This TCR came from a human donor in good health. This rearrangement joins TRBV2 to TRBJ2-7, with 7 bases fitting TRBD1. The sample consisted of CD8+ T cells sorted from blood. In nucleotides, the CDR3 is TGTGCCAGCAGTGAACCAAGACAGGGATCCTACGAGCAGTACTTC. Encoded protein: CASSEPRQGSYEQYF.